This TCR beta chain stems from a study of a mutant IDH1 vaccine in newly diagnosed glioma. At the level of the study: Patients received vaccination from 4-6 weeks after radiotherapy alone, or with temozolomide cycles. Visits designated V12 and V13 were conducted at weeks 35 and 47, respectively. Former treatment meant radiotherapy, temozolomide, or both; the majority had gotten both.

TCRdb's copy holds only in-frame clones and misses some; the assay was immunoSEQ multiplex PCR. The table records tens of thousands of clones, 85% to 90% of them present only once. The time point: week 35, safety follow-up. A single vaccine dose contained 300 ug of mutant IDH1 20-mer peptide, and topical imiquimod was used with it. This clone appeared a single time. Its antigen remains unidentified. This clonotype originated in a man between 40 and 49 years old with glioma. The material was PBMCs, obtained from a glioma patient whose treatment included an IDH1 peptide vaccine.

DNA for the CDR3: TGTGCCATCAGTGAGTCGTTGGTTGGGGACAGATCCTACGAGCAGTACTTC. This codes for CAISESLVGDRSYEQYF. This chain links TRBV10-3 with TRBJ2-7; TRBD1 aligns across 7 bases. From germline, CDR1 is ENHRY and CDR2 SYGVKD. The V gene end was trimmed by 0 bases and the J gene end by 1 base; junction bases not matched to a gene: 9. This CDR3 has 17 residues.